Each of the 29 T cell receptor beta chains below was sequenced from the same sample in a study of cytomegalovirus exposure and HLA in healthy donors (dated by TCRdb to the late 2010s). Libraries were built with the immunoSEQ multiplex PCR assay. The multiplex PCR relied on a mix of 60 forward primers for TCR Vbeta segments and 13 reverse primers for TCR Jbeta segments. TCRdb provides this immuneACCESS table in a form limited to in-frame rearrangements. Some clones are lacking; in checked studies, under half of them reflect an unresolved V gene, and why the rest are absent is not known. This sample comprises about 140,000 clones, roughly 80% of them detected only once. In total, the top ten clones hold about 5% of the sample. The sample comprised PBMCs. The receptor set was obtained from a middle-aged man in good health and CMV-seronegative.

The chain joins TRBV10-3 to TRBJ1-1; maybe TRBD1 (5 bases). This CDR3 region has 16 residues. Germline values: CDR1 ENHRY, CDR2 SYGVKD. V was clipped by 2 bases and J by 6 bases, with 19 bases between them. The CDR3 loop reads CAISEPNGPRGAEAFF. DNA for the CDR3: TGTGCCATCAGTGAGCCGAACGGGCCGCGGGGGGCTGAAGCTTTCTTT.

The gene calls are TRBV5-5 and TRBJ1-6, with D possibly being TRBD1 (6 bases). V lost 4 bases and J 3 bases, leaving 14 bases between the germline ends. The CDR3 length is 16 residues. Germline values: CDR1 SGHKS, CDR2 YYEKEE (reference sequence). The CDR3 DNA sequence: TGTGCCAGCAGCCACACAGGGCTGATCTATAATTCACCCCTCCACTTT. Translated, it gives CASSHTGLIYNSPLHF.

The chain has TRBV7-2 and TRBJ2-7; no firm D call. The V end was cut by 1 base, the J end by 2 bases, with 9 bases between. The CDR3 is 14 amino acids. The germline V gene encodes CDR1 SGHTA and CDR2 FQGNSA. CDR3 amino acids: CASSLVGPTYEQYF. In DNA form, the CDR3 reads TGTGCCAGCAGCTTAGTCGGTCCGACCTACGAGCAGTACTTC.

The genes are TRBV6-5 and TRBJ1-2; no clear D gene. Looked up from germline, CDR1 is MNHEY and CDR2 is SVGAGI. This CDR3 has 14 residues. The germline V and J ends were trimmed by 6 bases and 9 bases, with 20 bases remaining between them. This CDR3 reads CASRISEVPPSYTF. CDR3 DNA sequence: TGTGCCAGCAGGATCTCGGAGGTCCCACCTAGCTACACCTTC.

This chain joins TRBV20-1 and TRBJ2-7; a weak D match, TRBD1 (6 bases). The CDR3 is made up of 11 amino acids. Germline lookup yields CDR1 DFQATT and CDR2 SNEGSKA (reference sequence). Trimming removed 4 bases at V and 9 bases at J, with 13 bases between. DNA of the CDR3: TGCAGTGCTAAGGACAGCGGCTCGCAGTACTTC. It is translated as CSAKDSGSQYF.

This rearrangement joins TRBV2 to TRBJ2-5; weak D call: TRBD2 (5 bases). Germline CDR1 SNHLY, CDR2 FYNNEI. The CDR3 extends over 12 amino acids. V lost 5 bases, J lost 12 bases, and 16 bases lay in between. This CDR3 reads CASSRTGADEYF. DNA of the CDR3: TGTGCCAGCAGTCGGACTGGTGCCGATGAGTACTTC.

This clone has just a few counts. CDR3: CASSYGTSYEQYF. CDR3 coding DNA: TGTGCCAGCAGTTACGGGACATCCTACGAGCAGTACTTC. The rearrangement joins TRBV6-6 to TRBJ2-7; possibly TRBD1 for D (6 bases). V lost 2 bases, J lost 1 base, and 6 bases lay in between. The CDR3 length is 13 residues. Per the germline V gene, CDR1 is MNHNY and CDR2 is SVGAGI (reference sequence).

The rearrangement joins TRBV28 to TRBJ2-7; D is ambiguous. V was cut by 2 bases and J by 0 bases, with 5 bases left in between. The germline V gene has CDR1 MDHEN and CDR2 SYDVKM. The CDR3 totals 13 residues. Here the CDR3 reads CASSLPVSYEQYF. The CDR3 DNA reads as TGTGCCAGCAGTTTACCCGTCTCCTACGAGCAGTACTTC. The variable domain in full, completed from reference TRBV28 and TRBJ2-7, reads DVKVTQSSRYLVKRTGEKVFLECVQDMDHENMFWYRQDPGLGLRLIYFSYDVKMKEKGDIPEGYSVSREKKERFSLILESASTNQTSMYLCASSLPVSYEQYFGPGTRLTVT.

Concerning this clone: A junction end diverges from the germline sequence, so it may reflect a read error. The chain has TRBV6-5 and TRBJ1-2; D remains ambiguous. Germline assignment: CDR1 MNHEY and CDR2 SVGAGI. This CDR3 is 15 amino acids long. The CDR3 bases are TGTGCCAGCAGTTACTCAGGTCCGAGAGCCCCTGTATGGAGTTTC. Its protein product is CASSYSGPRAPVWSF.

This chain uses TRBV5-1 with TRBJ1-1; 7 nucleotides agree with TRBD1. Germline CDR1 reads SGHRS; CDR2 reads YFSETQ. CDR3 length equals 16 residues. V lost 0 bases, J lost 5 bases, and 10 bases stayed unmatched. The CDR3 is CASSLVASTTGTEAFF. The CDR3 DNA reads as TGCGCCAGCAGCTTGGTGGCCAGTACGACAGGGACTGAAGCTTTCTTT.

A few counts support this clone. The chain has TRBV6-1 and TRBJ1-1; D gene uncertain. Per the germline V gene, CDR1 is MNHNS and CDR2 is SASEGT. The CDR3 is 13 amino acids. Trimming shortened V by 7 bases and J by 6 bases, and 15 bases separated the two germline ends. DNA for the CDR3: TGTGCCAGCAACCTTGCCCCCGGGTCTGAAGCTTTCTTT. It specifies CASNLAPGSEAFF.

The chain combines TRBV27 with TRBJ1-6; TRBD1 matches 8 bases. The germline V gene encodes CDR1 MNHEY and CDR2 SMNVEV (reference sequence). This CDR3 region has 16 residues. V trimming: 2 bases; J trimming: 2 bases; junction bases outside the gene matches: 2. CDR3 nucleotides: TGTGCCAGCAGTTTACGACAGGGGACCTATAATTCACCCCTCCACTTT. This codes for CASSLRQGTYNSPLHF.

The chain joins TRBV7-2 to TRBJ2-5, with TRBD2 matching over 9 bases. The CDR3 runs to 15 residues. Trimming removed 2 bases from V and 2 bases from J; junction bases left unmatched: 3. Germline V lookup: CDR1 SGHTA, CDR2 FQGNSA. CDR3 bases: TGTGCCAGCAGCTTAATGGCGGGGGGGCAAGAGACCCAGTACTTC. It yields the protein CASSLMAGGQETQYF.

CDR3 in amino acids: CASSILLEAFF. CDR3 in DNA: TGTGCCAGCTCAATCCTCCTTGAAGCTTTCTTT. V gene TRBV18 combines with J gene TRBJ1-1; D is unresolved. Germline V CDR1 and CDR2: KGHSH, LQKENI. The CDR3 is 11 residues long. V was pared by 5 bases and J by 7 bases, with 8 bases between.

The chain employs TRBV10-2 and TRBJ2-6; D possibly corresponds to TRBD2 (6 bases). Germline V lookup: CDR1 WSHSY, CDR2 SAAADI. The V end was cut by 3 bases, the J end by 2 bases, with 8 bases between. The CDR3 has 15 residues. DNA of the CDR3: TGCGCCAGCAGTGACGGAGGGGCTGGGGCCAACGTCCTGACTTTC. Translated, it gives CASSDGGAGANVLTF.

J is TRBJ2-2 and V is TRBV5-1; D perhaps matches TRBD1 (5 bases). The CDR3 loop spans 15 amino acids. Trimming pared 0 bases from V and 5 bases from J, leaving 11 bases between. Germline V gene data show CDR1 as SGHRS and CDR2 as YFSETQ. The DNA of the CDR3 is TGCGCCAGCAGCTTGGCGCAGGGATCAACCGGGGAGCTGTTTTTT. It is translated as CASSLAQGSTGELFF.

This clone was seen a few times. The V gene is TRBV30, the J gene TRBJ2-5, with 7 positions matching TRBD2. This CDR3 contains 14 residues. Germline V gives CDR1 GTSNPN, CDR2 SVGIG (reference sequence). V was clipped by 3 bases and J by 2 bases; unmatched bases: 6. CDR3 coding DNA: TGTGCCTGGAGAAGAGGGAGGGTGCAAGAGACCCAGTACTTC. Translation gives CAWRRGRVQETQYF.

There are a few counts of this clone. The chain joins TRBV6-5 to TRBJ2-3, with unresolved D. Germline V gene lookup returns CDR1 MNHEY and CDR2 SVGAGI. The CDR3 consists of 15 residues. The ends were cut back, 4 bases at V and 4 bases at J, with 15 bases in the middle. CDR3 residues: CASSSSPQWADTQYF. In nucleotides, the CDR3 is TGTGCCAGCAGTTCTTCCCCACAGTGGGCAGATACGCAGTATTTT.

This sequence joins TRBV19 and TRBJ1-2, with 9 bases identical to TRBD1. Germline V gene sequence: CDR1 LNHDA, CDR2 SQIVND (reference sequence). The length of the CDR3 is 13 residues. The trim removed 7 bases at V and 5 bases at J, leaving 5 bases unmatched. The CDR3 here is CASNPTGGYGYTF. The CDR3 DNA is TGTGCCAGTAACCCGACAGGGGGATATGGCTACACCTTC.

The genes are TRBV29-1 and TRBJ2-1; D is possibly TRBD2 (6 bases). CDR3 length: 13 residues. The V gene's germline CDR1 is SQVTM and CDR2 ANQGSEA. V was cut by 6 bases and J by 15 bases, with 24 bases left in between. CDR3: CSVDDPGTFKGFF. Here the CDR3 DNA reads TGCAGCGTCGACGACCCCGGGACTTTCAAGGGGTTCTTC.

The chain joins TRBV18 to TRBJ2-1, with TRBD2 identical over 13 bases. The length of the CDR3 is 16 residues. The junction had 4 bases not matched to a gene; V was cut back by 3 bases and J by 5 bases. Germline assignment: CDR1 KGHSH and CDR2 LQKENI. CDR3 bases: TGTGCCAGCTCACCGAAGGGACTAGCGGGGAACAATGAGCAGTTCTTC. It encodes CASSPKGLAGNNEQFF.

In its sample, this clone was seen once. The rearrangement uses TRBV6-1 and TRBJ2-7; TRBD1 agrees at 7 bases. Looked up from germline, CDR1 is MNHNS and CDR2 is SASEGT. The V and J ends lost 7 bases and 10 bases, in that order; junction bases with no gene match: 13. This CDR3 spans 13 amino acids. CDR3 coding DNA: TGTGCCAGCACCGGACAGGTGGAACTCGGTCAGTACTTC. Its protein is CASTGQVELGQYF.

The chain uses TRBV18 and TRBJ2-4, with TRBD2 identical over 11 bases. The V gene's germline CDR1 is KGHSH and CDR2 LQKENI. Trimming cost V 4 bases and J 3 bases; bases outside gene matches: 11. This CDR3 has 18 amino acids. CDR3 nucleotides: TGTGCCAGCTCACTCCCCTTCTCTAGCGGGGGGAGCAAAAACATTCAGTACTTC. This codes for CASSLPFSSGGSKNIQYF.

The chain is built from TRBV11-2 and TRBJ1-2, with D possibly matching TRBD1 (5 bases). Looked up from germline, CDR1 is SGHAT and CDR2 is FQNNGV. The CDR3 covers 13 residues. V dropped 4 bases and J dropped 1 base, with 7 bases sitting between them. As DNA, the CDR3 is TGTGCCAGCAGCTCGACAGATAACTATGGCTACACCTTC. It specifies CASSSTDNYGYTF.

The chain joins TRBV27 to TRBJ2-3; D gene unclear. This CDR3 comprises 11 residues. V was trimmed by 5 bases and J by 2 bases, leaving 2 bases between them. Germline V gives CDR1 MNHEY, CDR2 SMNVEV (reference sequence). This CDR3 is CASSHTDTQYF. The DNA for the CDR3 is TGTGCCAGCAGTCACACAGATACGCAGTATTTT.

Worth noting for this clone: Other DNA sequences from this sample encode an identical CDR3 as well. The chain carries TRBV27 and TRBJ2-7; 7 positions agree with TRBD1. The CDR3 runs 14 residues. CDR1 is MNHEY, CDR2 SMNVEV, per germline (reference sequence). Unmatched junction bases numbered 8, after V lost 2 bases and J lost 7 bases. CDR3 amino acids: CASSLAGTAREQYF. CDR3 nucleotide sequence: TGTGCCAGCAGTTTAGCAGGGACAGCGCGGGAGCAGTACTTC.

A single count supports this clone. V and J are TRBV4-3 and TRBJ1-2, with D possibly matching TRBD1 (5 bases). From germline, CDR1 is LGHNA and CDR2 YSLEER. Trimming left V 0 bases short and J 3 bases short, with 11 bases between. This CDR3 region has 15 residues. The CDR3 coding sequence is TGCGCCAGCAGCCAAGATCTGGGGGGAGACTATGGCTACACCTTC. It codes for CASSQDLGGDYGYTF.

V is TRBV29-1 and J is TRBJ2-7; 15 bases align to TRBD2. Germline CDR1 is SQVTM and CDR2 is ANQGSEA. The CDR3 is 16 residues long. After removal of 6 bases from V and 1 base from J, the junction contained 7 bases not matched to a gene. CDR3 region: CSVRTSGGAESYEQYF. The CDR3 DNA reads TGCAGCGTACGGACTAGCGGGGGGGCTGAGTCCTACGAGCAGTACTTC.

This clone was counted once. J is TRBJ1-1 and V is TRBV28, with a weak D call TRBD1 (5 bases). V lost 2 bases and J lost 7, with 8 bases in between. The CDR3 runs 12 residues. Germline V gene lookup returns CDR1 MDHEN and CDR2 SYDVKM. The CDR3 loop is CASSLKGFEAFF. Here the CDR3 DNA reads TGTGCCAGCAGTTTAAAGGGGTTTGAAGCTTTCTTT.